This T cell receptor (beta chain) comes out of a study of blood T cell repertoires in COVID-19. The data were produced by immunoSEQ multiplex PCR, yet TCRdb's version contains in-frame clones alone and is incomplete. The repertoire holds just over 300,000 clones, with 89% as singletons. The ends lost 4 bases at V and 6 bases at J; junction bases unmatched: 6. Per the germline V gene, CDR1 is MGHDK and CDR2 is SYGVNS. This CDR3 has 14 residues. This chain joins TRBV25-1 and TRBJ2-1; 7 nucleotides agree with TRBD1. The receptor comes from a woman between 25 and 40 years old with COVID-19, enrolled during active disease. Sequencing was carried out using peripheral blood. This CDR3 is CASSGNRGVNEQFF. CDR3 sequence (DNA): TGTGCCAGCAGTGGAAACAGGGGAGTCAATGAGCAGTTCTTC.